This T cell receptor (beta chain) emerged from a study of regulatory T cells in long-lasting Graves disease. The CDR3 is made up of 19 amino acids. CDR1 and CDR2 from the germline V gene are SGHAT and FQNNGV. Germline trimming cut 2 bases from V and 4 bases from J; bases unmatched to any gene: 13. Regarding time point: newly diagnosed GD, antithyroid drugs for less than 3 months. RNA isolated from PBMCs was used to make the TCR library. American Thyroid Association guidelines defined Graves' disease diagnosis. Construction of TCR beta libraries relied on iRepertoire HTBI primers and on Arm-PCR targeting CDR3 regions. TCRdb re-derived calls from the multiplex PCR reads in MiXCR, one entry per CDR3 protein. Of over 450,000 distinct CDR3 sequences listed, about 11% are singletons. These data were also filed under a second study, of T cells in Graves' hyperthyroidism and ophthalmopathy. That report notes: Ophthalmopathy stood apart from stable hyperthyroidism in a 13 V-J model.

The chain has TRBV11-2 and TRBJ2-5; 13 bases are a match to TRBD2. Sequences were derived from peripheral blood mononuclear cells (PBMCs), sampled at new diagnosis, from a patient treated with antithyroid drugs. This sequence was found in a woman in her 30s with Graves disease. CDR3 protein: CASSLRKVTSGRARETQYF. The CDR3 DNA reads TGTGCCAGCAGCTTACGGAAGGTTACTAGCGGGAGGGCCAGAGAGACCCAGTACTTC.